This TCR beta chain derives from a study of cytomegalovirus exposure and HLA in healthy donors. A word on this clone: Its antigen is not known.

The PCR had 60 Vbeta and 13 Jbeta primers. Here immunoSEQ multiplex PCR was the method, and the copy in TCRdb shows in-frame clones only, minus some. The sample shows 95,000 to 150,000 clones, roughly 80% of them seen only once. Study outcomes and limitations: Later, an analysis found that common viral pathogens appeared to be linked with several of the most significant clusters. Published work reported that the classifier diagnosed cytomegalovirus status with high specificity and sensitivity.

Germline-derived CDR1 and CDR2 are SGDLS and YYNGEE. There are 14 residues in the CDR3. The V and J ends lost 3 bases and 7 bases, in that order; junction bases with no gene match: 9. The origin of this receptor is a woman in her 40s in good health and CMV-seropositive. This chain uses TRBV9 with TRBJ2-5, with 7 positions matching TRBD2. Sequenced sample: PBMCs. This chain's CDR3 is CASSARGRGGTQYF. DNA of the CDR3: TGTGCCAGCAGCGCTCGGGGGAGGGGTGGGACCCAGTACTTC.